This entry lists 8 T cell receptor beta chains sequenced from one sample in a study of T cells in Graves' hyperthyroidism and ophthalmopathy. Researchers took RNA transcripts and amplified the TCR beta CDR3 regions from them. HTBI primers were employed in a first-round RT-PCR of the TCR CDR3. TCRdb fed the multiplex PCR reads into MiXCR, producing one record per CDR3 protein. The profile shows about 400,000 distinct CDR3 sequences, about 15% of them singletons. Sequenced material: blood. Receptors originate from a young man with Graves' ophthalmopathy.

The rearrangement joins TRBV6-1 to TRBJ2-3, with D possibly matching TRBD1 (5 bases). Trimming shortened V by 6 bases and J by 10 bases, and 11 bases separated the two germline ends. The CDR3 is 11 residues long. CDR1 and CDR2 from the germline V gene are MNHNS and SASEGT. CDR3 nucleotides: TGTGCCAGCAGAACTTGGGGCTCGCAGTATTTT. Encoded protein: CASRTWGSQYF.

This clonotype has just a few counts. The rearrangement links TRBV5-1 to TRBJ2-1; TRBD1 is a possible D gene (5 bases). There are 16 residues in the CDR3. From germline, CDR1 is SGHRS and CDR2 YFSETQ. Trimming pared 2 bases from V and 0 bases from J, leaving 12 bases between. This CDR3 reads CASSFQRDSSYNEQFF. CDR3 bases: TGCGCCAGCAGCTTCCAAAGAGACAGCTCCTACAATGAGCAGTTCTTC.

This clonotype appeared many times. The chain carries TRBV5-1 and TRBJ2-1; 8 bases line up with TRBD2. Germline V gene lookup returns CDR1 SGHRS and CDR2 YFSETQ. The V segment lost 7 bases and the J segment 5 bases; nucleotides outside the gene matches: 5. This CDR3 spans 13 amino acids. CDR3 residues: CASLSGINNEQFF. CDR3 coding DNA: TGCGCCAGCCTTAGCGGGATTAACAATGAGCAGTTCTTC.

This clonotype was counted many times. The V and J genes are TRBV6-1 and TRBJ2-3; D not certain. Germline V gene sequence: CDR1 MNHNS, CDR2 SASEGT. V was clipped by 6 bases and J by 1 base, with 11 bases between them. This CDR3 contains 14 residues. In DNA, the CDR3 is TGTGCCAGCAGCAACGGGCACCGCACAGATACGCAGTATTTT. Residues: CASSNGHRTDTQYF.

This clonotype was recorded many times. CDR3 residues: CASSLFGAGYTF. CDR3 coding DNA: TGTGCCAGCAGTTTATTTGGGGCCGGCTACACCTTC. The V call is TRBV12-3 or TRBV12-4, the J call TRBJ1-2; a possible D gene is TRBD1 (5 bases). There are 12 residues in the CDR3. V lost 2 bases to trimming and J lost 8 bases, with 9 bases between them.

The chain carries TRBV10-2 and TRBJ2-1; D is undetermined. Trimming removed 0 bases from V and 8 bases from J, with 5 bases in between. Germline V gene sequence: CDR1 WSHSY, CDR2 SAAADI. This CDR3 has 12 amino acids. The DNA of the CDR3 is TGCGCCAGCAGTGAGTCGGGCGATGAGCAGTTCTTC. This encodes CASSESGDEQFF.

In this sample, this clonotype turned up many times. V usage is TRBV11-1 and J usage is TRBJ2-7; D might be TRBD2 (5 bases). Trimming shortened V by 5 bases and J by 0 bases, and 14 bases separated the two germline ends. The CDR3 consists of 15 residues. Germline CDR1 SGHAT, CDR2 FQDESV (reference sequence). The CDR3 bases are TGTGCCAGCAGCCTCTTGGCTAGCTACTCCTACGAGCAGTACTTC. This encodes CASSLLASYSYEQYF.

The CDR3 reads CASSLNFKETQYF. For the CDR3, the DNA is TGCGCCAGCAGTCTTAACTTCAAGGAGACCCAGTACTTC. V and J are TRBV5-1 and TRBJ2-5; D is unclear. CDR3 length: 13 residues. Trimming removed 5 bases at V and 5 bases at J, with 13 bases between. Germline V CDR1 and CDR2: SGHRS, YFSETQ.